The 9 T cell receptor beta chains reported below all come from one sample, sequenced in a study of blood T cell repertoires in COVID-19 (dated by TCRdb to 2018 to 2021). Library construction relied on the immunoSEQ multiplex PCR assay. In its TCRdb copy, this immuneACCESS table keeps in-frame sequences only and misses some clones. Where compared with another copy, unresolved V genes explain less than half of these, and the others have no known cause. This sample lists 45,000 to 60,000 clones; 70% to 85% were detected once. Around 5.4% of the sample belongs to the ten largest clones. The sample consisted of PBMCs or T cells enriched from blood (not recorded which). The origin of the receptors is a woman aged 45 to 65 with acute COVID-19.

V usage is TRBV5-1 and J usage is TRBJ2-7; TRBD1 matches 8 bases. Germline loops: CDR1 SGHRS, CDR2 YFSETQ. This CDR3 contains 15 residues. V lost 0 bases, J lost 3 bases, and 5 bases stayed unmatched. This chain's CDR3 is CASSLGTGNLYEQYF. DNA of the CDR3: TGCGCCAGCAGCTTGGGGACAGGGAACCTCTACGAGCAGTACTTC. Full variable domain (rest looked up from reference TRBV5-1 and TRBJ2-7): KAGVTQTPRYLIKTRGQQVTLSCSPISGHRSVSWYQQTPGQGLQFLFEYFSETQRNKGNFPGRFSGRQFSNSRSEMNVSTLELGDSALYLCASSLGTGNLYEQYFGPGTRLTVT.

V gene TRBV7-6 combines with J gene TRBJ2-7, with TRBD1 identical over 11 bases. The CDR3 length is 16 residues. The germline V gene has CDR1 SGHVS and CDR2 FNYEAQ. V was clipped by 0 bases and J by 6 bases; unmatched bases: 7. Written as DNA, the CDR3 is TGTGCCAGCAGCTTAGCTCTATCGGGACAGGGGGTCGAGCAGTACTTC. Translating it yields CASSLALSGQGVEQYF.

This clone was seen just once. This chain connects TRBV30 to TRBJ2-3; tentatively, D is TRBD1 (6 bases). Trimming stripped 4 bases from V and 2 bases from J, with 13 bases between. The CDR3 totals 14 residues. Germline CDR1 and CDR2: GTSNPN and SVGIG (reference sequence). The CDR3 coding sequence is TGTGCCTGGATGAGTGACAGGACCACAGATACGCAGTATTTT. Residues: CAWMSDRTTDTQYF.

The rearrangement joins TRBV6-5 to TRBJ1-3, with a possible D match to TRBD1 (6 bases). This CDR3 contains 14 residues. Germline V gene lookup returns CDR1 MNHEY and CDR2 SVGAGI. The ends were cut back, 6 bases at V and 5 bases at J, with 14 bases in the middle. The CDR3 protein is CASSRDINRNTIYF. CDR3 bases: TGTGCCAGCAGCCGGGACATCAATCGAAACACCATATATTTT.

Written as DNA, the CDR3 is TGTGCCAGCAGTAGACAGGGGAGGAACACTGAAGCTTTCTTT. Amino acid sequence: CASSRQGRNTEAFF. The chain is built from TRBV27 and TRBJ1-1, with 8 bases that match TRBD1. The CDR3 length is 14 residues. Per germline, CDR1 MNHEY and CDR2 SMNVEV (reference sequence). Losses at the gene ends were 5 bases for V and 1 base for J; bases not matched to a gene: 3.

The chain is built from TRBV10-3 and TRBJ1-1, with a tentative D call TRBD1 (5 bases). Between the trimmed V and J ends, which lost 4 bases and 3 bases, there was a span of 9 bases. Germline values: CDR1 ENHRY, CDR2 SYGVKD. CDR3 size: 13 residues. CDR3 sequence: CAISGQIYTEAFF. The CDR3 DNA is TGTGCCATCAGTGGACAGATTTACACTGAAGCTTTCTTT.

This rearrangement joins TRBV7-2 to TRBJ2-3, with 7 bases matching TRBD2. The CDR3 has 15 residues. Germline V gene data show CDR1 as SGHTA and CDR2 as FQGNSA. Trimming removed 3 bases from V and 1 base from J; junction bases left unmatched: 4. DNA of the CDR3: TGTGCCAGCAGCTTTTTTACTAGCGGCACAGATACGCAGTATTTT. Translation gives CASSFFTSGTDTQYF.

In this sample, this clone turned up a few times. This rearrangement joins TRBV12-5 to TRBJ2-3; D remains unclear. The CDR3 has 16 amino acids. The ends were cut back, 0 bases at V and 2 bases at J, with 12 bases in the middle. From germline, CDR1 is LGHNT and CDR2 FRNRAP. The CDR3 sequence: CASGLVTRHSTDTQYF. The CDR3 nucleotides read TGTGCTAGTGGTTTGGTAACCCGACATTCCACAGATACGCAGTATTTT.

The chain joins TRBV6-5 to TRBJ1-1; D is ambiguous. Trimming stripped 8 bases from V and 4 bases from J, with 14 bases between. CDR1 MNHEY and CDR2 SVGAGI come from the germline V gene. The CDR3 has 13 amino acids. The CDR3 DNA reads TGTGCCAGCGCCCGGTCTGCAGGCACTGAAGCTTTCTTT. It translates to CASARSAGTEAFF.